The present T cell receptor (beta chain) was sequenced within a study of human T cells and chemical hapten exposure. Study at large: TCR yield per sample varied, mainly due to pooled library volumes.

Study results and caveats: DPC sensitization did not alter TCRs above 1 in 1000 frequency.

Unique molecular identifiers were attached to individual cDNA molecules within the library. How the authors handled the data: Per sample, the median was around 100,000 TCRs, with values from 23,224 to 690,600. TCRdb reprocessed the 5' RACE reads via MiXCR and lists one record per CDR3 protein. For this entry, the V and J calls and clone size follow TCRdb and not the study's own pipeline. The sample lists around 80,000 distinct CDR3 sequences, around a sixth occurring once. This CDR3 spans 15 amino acids. V lost 4 bases to trimming and J lost 5 bases; unmatched junction nucleotides: 10. The germline V gene encodes CDR1 SGHRS and CDR2 YFSETQ. Extraction of total RNA was performed on unfractionated whole blood. A note on this clonotype: Its antigen is unknown.

This receptor was identified in a female donor in good health. The chain recombines TRBV5-1 with TRBJ2-7; 9 bases fit TRBD1. The CDR3 loop is CASSPGQGNYHEQYF. The CDR3 DNA sequence: TGCGCCAGCAGCCCGGGACAGGGAAACTACCACGAGCAGTACTTC.